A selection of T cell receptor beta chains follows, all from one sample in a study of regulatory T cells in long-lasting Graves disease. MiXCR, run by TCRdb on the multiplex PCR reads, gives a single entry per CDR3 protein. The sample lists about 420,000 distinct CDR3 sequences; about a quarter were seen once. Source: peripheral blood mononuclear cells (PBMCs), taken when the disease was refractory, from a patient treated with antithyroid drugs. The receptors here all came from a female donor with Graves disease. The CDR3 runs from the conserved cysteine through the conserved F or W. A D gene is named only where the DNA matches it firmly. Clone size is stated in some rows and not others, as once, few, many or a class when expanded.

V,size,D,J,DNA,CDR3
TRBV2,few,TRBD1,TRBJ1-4,TGTGCCAGCAGCAACCGGGACAGGCCGAATGAAAAACTGTTTTTT,CASSNRDRPNEKLFF
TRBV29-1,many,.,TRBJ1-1,TGCAGCGTCTCAATGGGGATCGTGGCTTTCTTT,CSVSMGIVAFF
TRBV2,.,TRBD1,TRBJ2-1,TGTGCCCGCAGTGAAAGGGCAGGGGGATACAATGAGCAGTTCTTC,CARSERAGGYNEQFF
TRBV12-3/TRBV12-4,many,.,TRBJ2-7,TGTGCCAGCAGTCCTTCGGGAGAAGCCCAGCAGTACTTC,CASSPSGEAQQYF
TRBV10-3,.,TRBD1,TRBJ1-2,TGTGCCATCAGTGATGCGTCCAGGGGGAATGGCTACACCTTC,CAISDASRGNGYTF
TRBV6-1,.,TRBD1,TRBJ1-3,TGTGCCAGCAGTACGGACAGGAGCGGCTCTGGAAACACCATATATTTT,CASSTDRSGSGNTIYF
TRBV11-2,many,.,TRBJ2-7,TGTGCCAGCAGCTCCAGTGGCGAGCAGTACTTC,CASSSSGEQYF
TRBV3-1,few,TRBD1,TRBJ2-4,TGTGCCAGCAGCATGCGGACAGGGCTAGCCAAAAACATTCAGTACTTC,CASSMRTGLAKNIQYF
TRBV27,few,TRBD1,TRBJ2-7,TGTGCCAGCCGGACAGGGCCTTTCTACGAGCAGTACTTC,CASRTGPFYEQYF
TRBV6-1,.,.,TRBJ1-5,TGTGCCAGCAGGGGAGACAAGTATAGCAATCAGCCCCAGCATTTT,CASRGDKYSNQPQHF
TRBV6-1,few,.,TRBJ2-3,TGTGCTAGCAGTAGGGGTAACACAGATACGCAGTATTTT,CASSRGNTDTQYF
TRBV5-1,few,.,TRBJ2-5,TGCGCCAGCAGCCCCAGACGAACCCACCAAGAGACCCAGTACTTC,CASSPRRTHQETQYF
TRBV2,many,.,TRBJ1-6,TGTGCCAGCAGTGACGAAGAGAATTCACCCCTCCACTTT,CASSDEENSPLHF
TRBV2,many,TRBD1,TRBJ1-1,TGTGCCAGCAGTGGGTCGGGTTGGACAGGGAGAACTGAAGCTTTCTTT,CASSGSGWTGRTEAFF
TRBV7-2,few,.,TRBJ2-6,TGTGCCAGCAGTCGAATAGGGGGGGCCAACGTCCTGACTTTC,CASSRIGGANVLTF
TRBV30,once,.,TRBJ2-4,TGTGCCTGGGAAGGACTAGCCAAAAACATTCAGTACTTC,CAWEGLAKNIQYF
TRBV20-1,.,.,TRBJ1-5,TGCAGTGTTCTAACCACCGTTGGTCAGCCCCAGCATTTT,CSVLTTVGQPQHF
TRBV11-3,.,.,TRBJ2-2,TGTGCCAGCAGCTTCGTTTCAGGAGCCGGGGAGCTGTTTTTT,CASSFVSGAGELFF
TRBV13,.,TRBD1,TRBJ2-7,TGTGCCAGCAGCCCGACCGGACAGGGGATATCTTACGAGCAGTACTTC,CASSPTGQGISYEQYF
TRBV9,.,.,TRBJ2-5,TGTGCCAGCAGCGTGTTCGACAGCTTCCTTCAAGAGACCCAGTACTTC,CASSVFDSFLQETQYF
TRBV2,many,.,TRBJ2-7,TGTGCCAGCAGTGATCCGGACGGAGCCTACGAGCAGTACTTC,CASSDPDGAYEQYF
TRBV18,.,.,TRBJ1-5,TGTGCCAGCTCACCACGCAGGGCTTCAGGAAGCAATCAGCCCCAGCATTTT,CASSPRRASGSNQPQHF
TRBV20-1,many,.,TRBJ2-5,TGCAGTGCTAGAACCCAGGGGAAGACCCAGTACTTC,CSARTQGKTQYF
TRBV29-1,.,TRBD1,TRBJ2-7,TGCAGCGTTGAAGAGGGGGACAGGGCGCGTCGCGAGCAGTACTTC,CSVEEGDRARREQYF
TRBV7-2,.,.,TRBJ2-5,TGTGCCAGCAGTTACACCGGGAACCTTATTGAGACCCAGTACTTC,CASSYTGNLIETQYF
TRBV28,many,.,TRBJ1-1,TGTGCCAGCAGCATTGGGTACACTGAAGCTTTCTTT,CASSIGYTEAFF
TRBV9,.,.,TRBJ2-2,TGTGCCAGCAGCGTAGACAGTGTCTACACCGGGGAGCTGTTTTTT,CASSVDSVYTGELFF
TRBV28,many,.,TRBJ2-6,TGTGCCAGCACCACTATTGGGGGGACCGGGGCCAACGTCCTGACTTTC,CASTTIGGTGANVLTF
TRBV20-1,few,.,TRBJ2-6,TGCAGTGCTAGGCGAGGCTCTGGGGCCAACGTCCTGACTTTC,CSARRGSGANVLTF
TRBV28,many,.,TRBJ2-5,TGTGCCAGCAGTTTCGGCTGGGAGTCAAGTATGGAGACCCAGTACTTC,CASSFGWESSMETQYF
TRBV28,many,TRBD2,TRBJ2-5,TGTGCCAGCAGTACCCCATGGACTAGCGGGGTCGAGACCCAGTACTTC,CASSTPWTSGVETQYF
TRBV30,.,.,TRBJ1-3,TGTGCCTGGAGTCCCCACTCTGGAAACACCATATATTTT,CAWSPHSGNTIYF
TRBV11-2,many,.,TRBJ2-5,TGTGCCAGCAGCCCCACGGTTCGGCCCAGGACCCAGTACTTC,CASSPTVRPRTQYF
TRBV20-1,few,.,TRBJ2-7,TGCAGTGCTAGGAAAGCCTACGAGCAGTACTTC,CSARKAYEQYF
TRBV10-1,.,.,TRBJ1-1,TGCGCCAGCAGTGAGTCGATACCTCCGACAGCCACGAACACTGAAGCTTTCTTT,CASSESIPPTATNTEAFF
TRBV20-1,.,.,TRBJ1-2,TGCAGTGCTAGCGTTACAGCGGGATTATATGGCTACACCTTC,CSASVTAGLYGYTF
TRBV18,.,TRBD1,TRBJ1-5,TGTGCCAGCTCACCAGTCGGGGCAGGGGGTAAGCAGCCCCAGCATTTT,CASSPVGAGGKQPQHF
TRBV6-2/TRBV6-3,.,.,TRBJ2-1,TGTGCCAGCAGTTACCGGACTTGGGGGGCCTACAATGAGCAGTTCTTC,CASSYRTWGAYNEQFF
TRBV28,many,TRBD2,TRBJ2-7,TGTGCCAGCAGTCCAAACACTAGCGGGAGCTACGAGCAGTACTTC,CASSPNTSGSYEQYF
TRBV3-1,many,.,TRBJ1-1,TGTGCCAGCAGCCAAGAGGGCAGGGTCACTGAAGCTTTCTTT,CASSQEGRVTEAFF
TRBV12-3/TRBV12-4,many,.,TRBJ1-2,TGTGCCAGCAGTTTAGTCGGACAGGGCTACACCTTC,CASSLVGQGYTF
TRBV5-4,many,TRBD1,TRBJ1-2,TGTGCCAGCAGCTTCCGAACAGGGGTCTATGGCTACACCTTC,CASSFRTGVYGYTF